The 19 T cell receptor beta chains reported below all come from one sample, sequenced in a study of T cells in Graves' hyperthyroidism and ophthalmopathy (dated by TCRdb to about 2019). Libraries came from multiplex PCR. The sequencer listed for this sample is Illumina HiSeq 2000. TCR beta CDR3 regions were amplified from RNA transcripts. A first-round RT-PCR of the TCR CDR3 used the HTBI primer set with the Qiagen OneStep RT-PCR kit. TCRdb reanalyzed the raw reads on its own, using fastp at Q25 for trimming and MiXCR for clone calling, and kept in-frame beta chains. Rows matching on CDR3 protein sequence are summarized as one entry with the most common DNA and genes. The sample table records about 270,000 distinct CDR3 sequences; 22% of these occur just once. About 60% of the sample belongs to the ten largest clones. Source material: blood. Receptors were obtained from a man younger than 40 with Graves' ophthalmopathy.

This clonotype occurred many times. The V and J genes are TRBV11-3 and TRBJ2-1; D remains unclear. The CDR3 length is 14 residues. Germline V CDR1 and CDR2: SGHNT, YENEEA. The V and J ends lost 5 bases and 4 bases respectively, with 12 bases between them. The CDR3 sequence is CASSPTTVYNEQFF. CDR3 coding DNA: TGTGCCAGCAGCCCAACGACGGTATACAATGAGCAGTTCTTC.

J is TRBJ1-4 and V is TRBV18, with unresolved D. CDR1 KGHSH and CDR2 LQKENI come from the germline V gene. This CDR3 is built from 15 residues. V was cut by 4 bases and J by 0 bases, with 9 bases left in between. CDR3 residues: CASSLRPATNEKLFF. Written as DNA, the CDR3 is TGTGCCAGCTCACTACGACCGGCAACTAATGAAAAACTGTTTTTT.

The CDR3 loop reads CASSLEIPLNYGYTF. The CDR3, as DNA: TGTGCCAGCAGCTTGGAAATTCCCCTTAACTATGGCTACACCTTC. The V gene is TRBV5-5, the J gene TRBJ1-2; D is unresolved. CDR1 and CDR2 (germline): SGHKS, YYEKEE (reference sequence). The V end was cut by 0 bases, the J end by 1 base, with 10 bases between. The CDR3 extends over 15 amino acids.

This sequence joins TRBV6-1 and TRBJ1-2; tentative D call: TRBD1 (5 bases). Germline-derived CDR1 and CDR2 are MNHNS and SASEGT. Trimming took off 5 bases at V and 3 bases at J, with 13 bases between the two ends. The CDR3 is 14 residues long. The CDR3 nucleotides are TGTGCCAGCAGTTCCCCGGGACGGCACTATGGCTACACCTTC. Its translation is CASSSPGRHYGYTF.

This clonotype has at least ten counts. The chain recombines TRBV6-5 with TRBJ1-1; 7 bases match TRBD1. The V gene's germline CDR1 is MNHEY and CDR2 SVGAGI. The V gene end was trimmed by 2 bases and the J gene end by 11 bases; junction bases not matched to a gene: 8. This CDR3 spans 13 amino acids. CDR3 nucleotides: TGTGCCAGCAGTTACGAAGGGGGCGGGCGCGCTTTCTTT. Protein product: CASSYEGGGRAFF.

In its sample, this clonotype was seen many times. CDR3 loop: CSAARQWNTEAFF. In nucleotides, the CDR3 is TGCAGCGCCGCAAGACAGTGGAACACTGAAGCTTTCTTT. V is TRBV29-1 and J is TRBJ1-1; tentative D call: TRBD1 (5 bases). Between the trimmed V and J ends, which lost 7 bases and 1 base, there was a span of 13 bases. CDR3 length: 13 amino acids. Germline assignment: CDR1 SQVTM and CDR2 ANQGSEA.

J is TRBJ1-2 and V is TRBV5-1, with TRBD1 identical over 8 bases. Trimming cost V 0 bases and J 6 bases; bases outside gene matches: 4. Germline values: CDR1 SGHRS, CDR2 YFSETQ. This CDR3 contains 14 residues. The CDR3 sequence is CASSLVQGVDGYTF. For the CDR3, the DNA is TGCGCCAGCAGCTTGGTACAGGGGGTTGATGGCTACACCTTC.

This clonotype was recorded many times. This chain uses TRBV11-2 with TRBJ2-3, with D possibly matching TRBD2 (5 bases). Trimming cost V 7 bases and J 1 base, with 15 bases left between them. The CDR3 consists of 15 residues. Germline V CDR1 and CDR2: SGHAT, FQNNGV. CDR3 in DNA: TGTGCCAGCACCCCCGCCGGGATCCGCACAGATACGCAGTATTTT. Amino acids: CASTPAGIRTDTQYF. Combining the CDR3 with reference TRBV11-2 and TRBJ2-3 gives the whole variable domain EAGVAQSPRYKIIEKRQSVAFWCNPISGHATLYWYQQILGQGPKLLIQFQNNGVVDDSQLPKDRFSAERLKGVDSTLKIQPAKLEDSAVYLCASTPAGIRTDTQYFGPGTRLTVL.

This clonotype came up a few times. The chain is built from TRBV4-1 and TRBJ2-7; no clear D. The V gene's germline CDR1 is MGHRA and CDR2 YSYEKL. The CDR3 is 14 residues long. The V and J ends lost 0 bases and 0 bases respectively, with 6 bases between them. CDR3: CASSQDPISYEQYF. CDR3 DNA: TGCGCCAGCAGCCAAGATCCCATCTCCTACGAGCAGTACTTC.

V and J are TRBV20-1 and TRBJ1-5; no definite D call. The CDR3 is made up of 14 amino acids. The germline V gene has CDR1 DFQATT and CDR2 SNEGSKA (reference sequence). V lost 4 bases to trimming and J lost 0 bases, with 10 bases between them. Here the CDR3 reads CSAKQAYSNQPQHF. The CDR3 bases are TGCAGTGCTAAGCAGGCGTATAGCAATCAGCCCCAGCATTTT.

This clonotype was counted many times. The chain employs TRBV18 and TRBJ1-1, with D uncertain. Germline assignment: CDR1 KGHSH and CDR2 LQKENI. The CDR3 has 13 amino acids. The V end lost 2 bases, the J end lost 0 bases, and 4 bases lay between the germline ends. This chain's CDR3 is CASSPGLNTEAFF. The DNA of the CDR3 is TGTGCCAGCTCACCAGGGTTGAACACTGAAGCTTTCTTT.

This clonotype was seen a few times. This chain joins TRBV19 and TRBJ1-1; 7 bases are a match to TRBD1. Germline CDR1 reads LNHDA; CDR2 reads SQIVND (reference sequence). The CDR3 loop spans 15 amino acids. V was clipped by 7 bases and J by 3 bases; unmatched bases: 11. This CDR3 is CASKFEGGRDTEAFF. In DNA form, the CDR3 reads TGTGCCAGTAAGTTTGAAGGGGGCAGGGACACTGAAGCTTTCTTT.

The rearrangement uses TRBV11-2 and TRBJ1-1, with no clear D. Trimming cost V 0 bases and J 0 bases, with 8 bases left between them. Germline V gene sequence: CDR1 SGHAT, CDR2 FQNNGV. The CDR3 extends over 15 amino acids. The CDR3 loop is CASSLDLQVNTEAFF. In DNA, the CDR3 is TGTGCCAGCAGCTTAGATTTGCAGGTGAACACTGAAGCTTTCTTT.

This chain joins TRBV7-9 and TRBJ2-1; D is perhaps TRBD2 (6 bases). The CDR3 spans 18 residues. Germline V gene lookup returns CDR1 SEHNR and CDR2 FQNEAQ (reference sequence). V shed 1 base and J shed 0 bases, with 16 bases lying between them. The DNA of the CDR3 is TGTGCCAGCAGCTTAGGGGTCGGAGGGTGGAGCTCCTACAATGAGCAGTTCTTC. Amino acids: CASSLGVGGWSSYNEQFF. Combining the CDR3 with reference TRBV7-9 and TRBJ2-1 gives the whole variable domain DTGVSQNPRHKITKRGQNVTFRCDPISEHNRLYWYRQTLGQGPEFLTYFQNEAQLEKSRLLSDRFSAERPKGSFSTLEIQRTEQGDSAMYLCASSLGVGGWSSYNEQFFGPGTRLTVL.

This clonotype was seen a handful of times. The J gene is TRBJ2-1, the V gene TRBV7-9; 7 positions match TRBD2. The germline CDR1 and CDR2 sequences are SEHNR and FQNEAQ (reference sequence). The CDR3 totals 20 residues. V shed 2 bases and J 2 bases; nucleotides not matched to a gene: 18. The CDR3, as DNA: TGTGCCAGCAGCTTATCCCAGCTTGTGGGAAGCGGGATCCCCTACAATGAGCAGTTCTTC. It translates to CASSLSQLVGSGIPYNEQFF.

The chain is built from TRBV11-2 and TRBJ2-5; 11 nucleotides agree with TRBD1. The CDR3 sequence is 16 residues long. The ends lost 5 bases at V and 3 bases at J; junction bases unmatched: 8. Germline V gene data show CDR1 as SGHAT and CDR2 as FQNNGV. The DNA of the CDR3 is TGTGCCAGCAGCCATTGGCCGGGACAGGGGGAAGAGACCCAGTACTTC. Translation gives CASSHWPGQGEETQYF.

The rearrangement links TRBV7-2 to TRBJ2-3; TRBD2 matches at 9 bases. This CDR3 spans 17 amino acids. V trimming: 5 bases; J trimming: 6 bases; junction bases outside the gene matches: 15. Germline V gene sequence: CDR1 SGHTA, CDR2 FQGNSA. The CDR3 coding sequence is TGTGCCAGCAGCACCCCGGCGGGCGGGAGGGCCGGGGATACGCAGTATTTT. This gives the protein CASSTPAGGRAGDTQYF.

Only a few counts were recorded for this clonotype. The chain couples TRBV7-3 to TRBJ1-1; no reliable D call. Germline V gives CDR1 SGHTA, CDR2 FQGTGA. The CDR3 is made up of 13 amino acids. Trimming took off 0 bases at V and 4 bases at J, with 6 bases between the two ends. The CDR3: CASSLTPLTEAFF. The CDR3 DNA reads TGTGCCAGCAGCTTAACCCCGCTCACTGAAGCTTTCTTT. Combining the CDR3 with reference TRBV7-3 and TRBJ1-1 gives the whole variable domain GAGVSQTPSNKVTEKGKYVELRCDPISGHTALYWYRQSLGQGPEFLIYFQGTGAADDSGLPNDRFFAVRPEGSVSTLKIQRTERGDSAVYLCASSLTPLTEAFFGQGTRLTVV.

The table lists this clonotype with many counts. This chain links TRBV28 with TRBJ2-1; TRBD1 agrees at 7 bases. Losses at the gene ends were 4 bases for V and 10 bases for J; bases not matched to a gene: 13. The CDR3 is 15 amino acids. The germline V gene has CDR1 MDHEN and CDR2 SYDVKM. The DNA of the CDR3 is TGTGCCAGCAGTTCCCCCGACAGGGTCAGGGAAGAGCAGTTCTTC. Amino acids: CASSSPDRVREEQFF.